The clone carrying this T cell receptor (beta chain) was seen a few times. What it binds is unknown. This sample is part of a study of T cells after yellow fever vaccination. 5'RACE template switching added a universal primer site and UMIs to TCR cDNA. TCRdb itself ran the 5' RACE reads through MiXCR, one entry per CDR3 protein. The data show a few hundred thousand distinct CDR3 sequences, around a sixth seen once. The study, taken as a whole, reports: The study noted that FACS-sorted repertoires could contain abundant clonotypes contaminating from the bulk population. Most clones from primary vaccination resurfaced after the booster (roughly 96% CD4, about 91% CD8).

The sequencing used PBMCs, collected 5 days after the first yellow fever vaccination. The sequence was collected from a man aged 18-30 years who received the YFV17D yellow fever vaccine.

The CDR3 loop is CASSQGTGITDTQYF. CDR3 bases: TGCGCCAGCAGCCAAGGGACGGGAATCACAGATACGCAGTATTTT. The chain joins TRBV5-1 to TRBJ2-3; either TRBD1 or TRBD2 may fit D (5 bases each). The CDR3 is 15 amino acids. Germline-derived CDR1 and CDR2 are SGHRS and YFSETQ. Trimming pared 4 bases from V and 2 bases from J, leaving 14 bases between.